This T cell receptor (beta chain) was sequenced for a study of T cell responses to AZD1222 COVID-19 vaccine. General study findings and limits: Spike-wide coverage was observed for vaccine-associated CD4 TCRs, with dominant responses at 160-218 and 743-854. Reportedly, close to half of spike-specific TCRs are directed against unmutated variant regions.

Some clones are missing from TCRdb's copy, which holds only in-frame ones; the method was immunoSEQ multiplex PCR. The sample lists about 120,000 clones; about nine tenths were seen once. A note on this clone: Its antigen is currently unknown.

This CDR3 is built from 15 residues. In germline, CDR1 is KGHDR, CDR2 SFDVKD. Trimming cost V 9 bases and J 0 bases, with 13 bases left between them. The sequence was obtained from an adult who received the AZD1222 COVID-19 vaccine. The sample in question was peripheral blood, obtained 28 days after the second AZD1222 dose. This chain uses TRBV24-1 with TRBJ2-2; no firm D call. DNA for the CDR3: TGTGCCACCCAACCCGCCAGTCCGAACACCGGGGAGCTGTTTTTT. Translation gives CATQPASPNTGELFF.